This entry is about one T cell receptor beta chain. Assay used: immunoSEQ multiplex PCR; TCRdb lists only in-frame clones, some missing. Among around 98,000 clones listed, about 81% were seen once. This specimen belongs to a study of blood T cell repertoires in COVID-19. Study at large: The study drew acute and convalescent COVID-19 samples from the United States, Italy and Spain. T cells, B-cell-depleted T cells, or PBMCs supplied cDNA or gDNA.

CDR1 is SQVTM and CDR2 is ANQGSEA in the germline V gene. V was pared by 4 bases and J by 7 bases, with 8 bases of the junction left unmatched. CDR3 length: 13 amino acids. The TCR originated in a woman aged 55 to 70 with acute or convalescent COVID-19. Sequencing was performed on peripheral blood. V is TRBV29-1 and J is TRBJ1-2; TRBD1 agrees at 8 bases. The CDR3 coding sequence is TGCAGCGTTGGCGGCAGGGGGCATCTTGGCTACACCTTC. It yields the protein CSVGGRGHLGYTF.